Listed here are 14 T cell receptor beta chains from one sample, sequenced in a study of PD-L1 blockade in urothelial cancer. The data were produced by immunoSEQ multiplex PCR, yet TCRdb's version contains in-frame clones alone and is incomplete. The data contain 70,000 to 90,000 clones, 82% of them seen just once; the ten biggest clones take up 9.5%. The sequencing here drew on PBMCs, taken around atezolizumab (anti-PD-L1) treatment. These receptors all come from a man in his 70s with urothelial cancer.

The chain links TRBV4-3 to TRBJ2-7; TRBD1 matches 8 bases. Trimming removed 0 bases from V and 6 bases from J; junction bases left unmatched: 4. The length of the CDR3 is 14 residues. In germline, CDR1 is LGHNA, CDR2 YSLEER. The CDR3 spells CASSQESGGGEQYF. The DNA of the CDR3 is TGCGCCAGCAGCCAAGAGTCAGGGGGCGGCGAGCAGTACTTC.

V usage is TRBV5-4 and J usage is TRBJ2-5; possible D gene TRBD2, 5 bases. Germline CDR1 and CDR2: SGHNT and YYREEE (reference sequence). This CDR3 has 15 amino acids. Trimming pared 4 bases from V and 2 bases from J, leaving 15 bases between. Here the CDR3 reads CASSPDFTEQETQYF. CDR3 DNA sequence: TGTGCCAGCAGCCCGGACTTCACCGAGCAAGAGACCCAGTACTTC.

CDR3 bases: TGCGCCAGCAGCTTGGCTAGCCTCTCCTACGAGCAGTACTTC. It specifies CASSLASLSYEQYF. The rearrangement links TRBV5-1 to TRBJ2-7; D is perhaps TRBD2 (5 bases). Trimming removed 0 bases at V and 0 bases at J, with 7 bases between. The CDR3 is made up of 14 amino acids. Germline CDR1 is SGHRS and CDR2 is YFSETQ.

V is TRBV7-3 and J is TRBJ2-1; D possibly corresponds to TRBD2 (6 bases). The CDR3 runs 16 residues. Trimming removed 2 bases at V and 2 bases at J, with 13 bases between. The V gene's germline CDR1 is SGHTA and CDR2 FQGTGA. The CDR3 DNA sequence: TGTGCCAGCAGCTTAGACGGGAGCGGCCCCTACAATGAGCAGTTCTTC. Protein: CASSLDGSGPYNEQFF.

V and J are TRBV5-6 and TRBJ2-7, with a weak D call TRBD1 (5 bases). The V and J ends lost 2 bases and 7 bases respectively, with 16 bases between them. From germline, CDR1 is SGHDT and CDR2 YYEEEE. The CDR3 loop spans 14 amino acids. Here the CDR3 reads CASSFMDNSYEQYF. CDR3 sequence (DNA): TGTGCCAGCAGCTTTATGGACAACTCTTATGAGCAGTACTTC.

The CDR3 protein is CASSLKAGGQNTGELFF. The DNA for the CDR3 is TGTGCCAGCAGCTTAAAAGCGGGGGGGCAAAACACCGGGGAGCTGTTTTTT. The chain uses TRBV7-3 and TRBJ2-2; 10 bases match TRBD2. The CDR3 runs 17 residues. J was trimmed by 2 bases and V by 1 base; bases with no gene match: 4. CDR1 is SGHTA and CDR2 is FQGTGA in the germline V gene.

The genes are TRBV7-9 and TRBJ2-2; 8 nucleotides match TRBD1. CDR1 SEHNR and CDR2 FQNEAQ come from the germline V gene (reference sequence). The V gene end was trimmed by 3 bases and the J gene end by 5 bases; junction bases not matched to a gene: 5. This CDR3 has 15 residues. CDR3 coding DNA: TGTGCCAGCAGCTTCTCCAGACAGGGGACCGGGGAGCTGTTTTTT. Translating gives CASSFSRQGTGELFF.

This chain uses TRBV5-1 with TRBJ1-2; possibly TRBD1 for D (6 bases). CDR3 size: 15 residues. Deletions cut 4 bases from V and 4 bases from J, with 17 bases between. In germline, CDR1 is SGHRS, CDR2 YFSETQ. The CDR3 DNA is TGCGCCAGCAGCCTCTCAGGGGAAGGGGGCTATGGCTACACCTTC. Residues: CASSLSGEGGYGYTF. Full variable domain (outside the CDR3, taken from reference TRBV5-1 and TRBJ1-2): KAGVTQTPRYLIKTRGQQVTLSCSPISGHRSVSWYQQTPGQGLQFLFEYFSETQRNKGNFPGRFSGRQFSNSRSEMNVSTLELGDSALYLCASSLSGEGGYGYTFGSGTRLTVV.

The CDR3 DNA sequence: TGTGCCAGCAGTCGAAGCGGGAGGGCCTCCTACGAGCAGTACTTC. It codes for CASSRSGRASYEQYF. The chain has TRBV2 and TRBJ2-7; 10 bases match TRBD2. This CDR3 contains 15 residues. Germline V gives CDR1 SNHLY, CDR2 FYNNEI. The trim removed 5 bases at V and 0 bases at J, leaving 4 bases unmatched.

This rearrangement joins TRBV5-5 to TRBJ2-3; D is possibly TRBD2 (6 bases). V gave up 4 bases and J gave up 3 bases, with 15 bases separating them. This CDR3 has 15 amino acids. Germline-derived CDR1 and CDR2 are SGHKS and YYEKEE (reference sequence). CDR3 region: CASSPPLGGTDTQYF. The CDR3 DNA reads TGTGCCAGCAGCCCACCCTTGGGGGGAACAGATACGCAGTATTTT.

V usage is TRBV30 and J usage is TRBJ1-5; tentatively, D is TRBD1 (6 bases). The CDR3 has 18 residues. V dropped 1 base and J dropped 0 bases, with 19 bases sitting between them. In germline, CDR1 is GTSNPN, CDR2 SVGIG (reference sequence). The CDR3: CAWSATRGGPPSNQPQHF. Written as DNA, the CDR3 is TGTGCCTGGAGTGCGACCCGAGGGGGACCACCTAGCAATCAGCCCCAGCATTTT.

J is TRBJ1-6 and V is TRBV9; 7 nucleotides agree with TRBD1. V dropped 4 bases and J dropped 7; count of bases not matched to a gene: 8. Germline V CDR1 and CDR2: SGDLS, YYNGEE. The CDR3 spans 15 residues. CDR3 DNA: TGTGCCAGCAGCCCCGTGGGACAGTTGAATTCACCCCTCCACTTT. This gives the protein CASSPVGQLNSPLHF.

This clone came up a few times. This chain joins TRBV13 and TRBJ2-5; a possible D gene is TRBD1 (5 bases). V was shortened by 0 bases and J by 5 bases, with 13 bases between the two germline ends. Germline V gene data show CDR1 as PRHDT and CDR2 as FYEKMQ (reference sequence). The CDR3 is 15 residues long. The CDR3 protein is CASSLGRTGRETQYF. In DNA, the CDR3 is TGTGCCAGCAGCTTAGGCCGCACAGGACGGGAGACCCAGTACTTC.

This chain uses TRBV19 with TRBJ1-2; a weak D match, TRBD1 (6 bases). V was trimmed by 3 bases and J by 3 bases, leaving 11 bases between them. The CDR3 consists of 14 residues. The germline V gene has CDR1 LNHDA and CDR2 SQIVND (reference sequence). CDR3 sequence reads: CASSMGATDYGYTF. CDR3 in DNA: TGTGCCAGTAGTATGGGGGCAACCGACTATGGCTACACCTTC.